This T cell receptor beta chain was identified in a study of blood T cell repertoires in COVID-19. Whole-study context: Samples of COVID-19 (acute and convalescent) were obtained from the United States, Italy and Spain. The cDNA or gDNA used as material had been derived from T cells, B-cell-depleted T cells, or PBMCs.

Per the study methods: How many nucleated cells were present was estimated from reference gene primer amplification. Libraries were prepared by immunoSEQ multiplex PCR; TCRdb keeps only in-frame clonotypes and omits some of them. V, J and clone size derive from that table, while D and trimming were established from the DNA sequence. This sample yields under 200,000 clones, of which approximately 85% are seen a single time; around 5.2% belongs to the top ten. V was trimmed by 0 bases and J by 3 bases, leaving 15 bases between them. CDR1 and CDR2 from the germline V gene are ENHRY and SYGVKD. CDR3 size: 16 residues.

Sequenced: peripheral blood. The receptor was isolated from a woman aged 80 or older with acute or convalescent COVID-19. The chain employs TRBV10-3 and TRBJ2-7; D is perhaps TRBD2 (6 bases). The CDR3 region is CAISESGTQILYEQYF. The CDR3 DNA is TGTGCCATCAGTGAGTCGGGGACTCAAATACTCTACGAGCAGTACTTC.